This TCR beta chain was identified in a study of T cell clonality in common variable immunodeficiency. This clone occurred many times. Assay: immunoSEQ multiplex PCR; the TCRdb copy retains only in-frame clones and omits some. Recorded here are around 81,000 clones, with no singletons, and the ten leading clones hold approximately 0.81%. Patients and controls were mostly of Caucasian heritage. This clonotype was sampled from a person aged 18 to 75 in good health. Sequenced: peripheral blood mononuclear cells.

The DNA read from the CDR3 is TGTGCCAGCAGCTTTACCGACAGGGGGCTCTATGGC. Amino acid sequence: CASSFTDRGLYG. The whole CDR3 is CASSFTDRGLYGYTF. The rearrangement links TRBV5-4 to TRBJ1-2, with 10 bases that match TRBD1. The read comes to an end 3 residues before the CDR3 does, leaving the germline J gene to fill in the end. CDR1 is SGHNT and CDR2 is YYREEE in the germline V gene (reference sequence). Unmatched junction bases numbered 5, after V lost 2 bases and J lost 4 bases. The CDR3 consists of 15 residues.